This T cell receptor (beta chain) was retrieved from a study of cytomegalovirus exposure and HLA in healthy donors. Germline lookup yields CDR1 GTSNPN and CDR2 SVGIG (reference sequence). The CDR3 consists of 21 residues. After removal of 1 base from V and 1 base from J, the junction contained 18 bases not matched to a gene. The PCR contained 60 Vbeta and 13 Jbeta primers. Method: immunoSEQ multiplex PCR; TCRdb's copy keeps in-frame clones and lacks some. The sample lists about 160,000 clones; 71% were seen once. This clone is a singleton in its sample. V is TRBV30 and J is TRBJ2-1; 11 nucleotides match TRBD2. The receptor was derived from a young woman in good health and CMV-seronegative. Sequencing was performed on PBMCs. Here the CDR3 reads CAWSGRGLAGGRGPSYNEQFF. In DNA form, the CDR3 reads TGTGCCTGGAGTGGCAGGGGGCTAGCGGGAGGCCGGGGGCCTTCCTACAATGAGCAGTTCTTC.